This passage covers 8 T cell receptor beta chains from one sample sequenced in a study of blood T cell repertoires in COVID-19. The assay was immunoSEQ multiplex PCR, and TCRdb's table has in-frame clones only and misses some. The sample has 330,000 or so clones; over 70% are singletons. The sample taken for sequencing was PBMCs or T cells enriched from blood (not recorded which). All receptors derive from a man aged 30-40 years who had recovered from COVID-19.

The chain recombines TRBV5-8 with TRBJ1-2; D ambiguous. Trimming cost V 0 bases and J 3 bases, with 9 bases left between them. CDR1 and CDR2 (germline): SGHTS, YDEGEE. The CDR3 is 14 amino acids. CDR3 nucleotide sequence: TGTGCCAGCAGCTTGGCGGGATCGGACTATGGCTACACCTTC. Its protein product is CASSLAGSDYGYTF.

The chain carries TRBV2 and TRBJ1-4; 7 bases fit TRBD1. Trimming cost V 3 bases and J 6 bases; bases outside gene matches: 10. Germline V gives CDR1 SNHLY, CDR2 FYNNEI. This CDR3 spans 16 amino acids. Here the CDR3 DNA reads TGTGCCAGCAGTGACCCCTCGACAGGGAGAGATGAAAAACTGTTTTTT. This sequence encodes CASSDPSTGRDEKLFF.

The chain has TRBV7-9 and TRBJ2-3; D is ambiguous. The germline V gene has CDR1 SEHNR and CDR2 FQNEAQ (reference sequence). The CDR3 contains 17 residues. Trimming took off 5 bases at V and 0 bases at J, with 18 bases between the two ends. The CDR3 protein is CASSLRAFSTSTDTQYF. The CDR3 region has the DNA TGTGCCAGCAGCCTCCGAGCCTTTTCCACTAGCACAGATACGCAGTATTTT.

This clone appeared a few times. The rearrangement links TRBV28 to TRBJ2-1; 7 bases fit TRBD1. Germline CDR1 is MDHEN and CDR2 is SYDVKM. The CDR3 is 15 residues long. The junction had 4 bases not matched to a gene; V was cut back by 2 bases and J by 3 bases. The CDR3 sequence is CASSLLAGGYNEQFF. Here the CDR3 DNA reads TGTGCCAGCAGTTTACTGGCAGGGGGCTACAATGAGCAGTTCTTC.

The chain combines TRBV7-3 with TRBJ1-2; 10 positions match TRBD1. V gave up 5 bases and J gave up 7 bases; unmatched junction bases: 4. This CDR3 spans 13 amino acids. CDR1 and CDR2 (germline): SGHTA, FQGTGA. In DNA, the CDR3 is TGTGCCAGCAGCCCGGACAGGGGGGGTGGCTACACCTTC. Amino acid sequence: CASSPDRGGGYTF. Using reference TRBV7-3 and TRBJ1-2 for the parts outside the CDR3, the full variable domain is GAGVSQTPSNKVTEKGKYVELRCDPISGHTALYWYRQSLGQGPEFLIYFQGTGAADDSGLPNDRFFAVRPEGSVSTLKIQRTERGDSAVYLCASSPDRGGGYTFGSGTRLTVV.

V is TRBV7-9 and J is TRBJ2-7; D remains unclear. This CDR3 region has 13 residues. V lost 0 bases, J lost 3 bases, and 6 bases lay in between. From germline, CDR1 is SEHNR and CDR2 FQNEAQ (reference sequence). The CDR3 protein is CASSLATLYEQYF. The CDR3 bases are TGTGCCAGCAGCTTAGCGACTCTCTACGAGCAGTACTTC. Filled out from reference TRBV7-9 and TRBJ2-7, the complete variable domain reads DTGVSQNPRHKITKRGQNVTFRCDPISEHNRLYWYRQTLGQGPEFLTYFQNEAQLEKSRLLSDRFSAERPKGSFSTLEIQRTEQGDSAMYLCASSLATLYEQYFGPGTRLTVT.

The chain recombines TRBV12-3 or TRBV12-4 with TRBJ2-3; 8 nucleotides match TRBD2. Trimming took 7 bases from V and 7 from J; bases not matched to a gene: 4. There are 12 residues in the CDR3. The CDR3 nucleotides read TGTGCCAGCACCCCGGGGGGGAATACGCAGTATTTT. Translated: CASTPGGNTQYF.

The chain recombines TRBV18 with TRBJ2-3; 9 bases fit TRBD1. Germline V CDR1 and CDR2: KGHSH, LQKENI. The ends lost 1 base at V and 7 bases at J; junction bases unmatched: 12. CDR3 length: 17 amino acids. CDR3 amino acids: CASSPLIGDRVPYTQYF. The CDR3 DNA reads TGTGCCAGCTCACCACTGATTGGGGACAGGGTACCATATACGCAGTATTTT.